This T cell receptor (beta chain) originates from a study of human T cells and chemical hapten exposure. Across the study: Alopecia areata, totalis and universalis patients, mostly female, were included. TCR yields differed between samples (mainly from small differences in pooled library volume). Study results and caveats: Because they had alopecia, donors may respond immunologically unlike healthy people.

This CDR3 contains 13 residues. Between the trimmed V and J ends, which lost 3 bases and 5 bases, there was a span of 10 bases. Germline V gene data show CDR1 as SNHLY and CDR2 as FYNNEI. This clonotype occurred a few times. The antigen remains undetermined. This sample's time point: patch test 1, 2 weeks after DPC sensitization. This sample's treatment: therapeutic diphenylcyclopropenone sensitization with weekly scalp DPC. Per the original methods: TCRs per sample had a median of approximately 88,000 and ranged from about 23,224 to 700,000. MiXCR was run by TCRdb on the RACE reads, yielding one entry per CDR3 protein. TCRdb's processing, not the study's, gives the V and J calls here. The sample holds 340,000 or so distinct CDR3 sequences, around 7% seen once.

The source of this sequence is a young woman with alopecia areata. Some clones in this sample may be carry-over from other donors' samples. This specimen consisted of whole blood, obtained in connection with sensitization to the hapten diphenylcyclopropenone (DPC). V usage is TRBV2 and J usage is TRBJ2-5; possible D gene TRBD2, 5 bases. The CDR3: CASSEEAGETQYF. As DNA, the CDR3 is TGTGCCAGCAGTGAGGAGGCCGGTGAGACCCAGTACTTC.